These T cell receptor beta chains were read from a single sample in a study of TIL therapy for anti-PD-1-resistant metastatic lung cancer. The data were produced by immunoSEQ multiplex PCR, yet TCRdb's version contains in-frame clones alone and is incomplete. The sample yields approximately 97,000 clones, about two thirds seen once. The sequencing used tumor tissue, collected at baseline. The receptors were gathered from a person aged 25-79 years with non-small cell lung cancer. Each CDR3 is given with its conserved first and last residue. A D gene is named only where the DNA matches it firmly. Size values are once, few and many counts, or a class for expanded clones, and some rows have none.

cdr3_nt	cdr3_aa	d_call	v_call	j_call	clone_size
TGTGCCAGCAGGACCTTATCTACGCAGTATTTT	CASRTLSTQYF	NA	TRBV6-6	TRBJ2-3	NA
TGTGCCAGCAGCCGTCCGGGACAGGGGGAGCCCCAGCATTTT	CASSRPGQGEPQHF	TRBD1	TRBV7-2	TRBJ1-5	once
TGTGCCTGGAGTGCACCCCCCGCTGGAAACACCATATATTTT	CAWSAPPAGNTIYF	NA	TRBV30	TRBJ1-3	few
TGTGCCAGCAGGCTTCAACCTAGCACAGATACGCAGTATTTT	CASRLQPSTDTQYF	NA	TRBV28	TRBJ2-3	NA
TGTGCCAGCAGCCAGCTAATGGGACAGGGGGAAGAAAAACTGTTTTTT	CASSQLMGQGEEKLFF	TRBD1	TRBV14	TRBJ1-4	NA
TGTGCCAGCAGGAATACAGGGGATGAAGCTTTCTTT	CASRNTGDEAFF	TRBD1	TRBV2	TRBJ1-1	NA
TGTGCCTGGAGGGTGGGGGCGAGGGTCACCGGGGAGCTGTTTTTT	CAWRVGARVTGELFF	NA	TRBV30	TRBJ2-2	once
TGTGCCAGCAGTTACTCGGGGGGGAATCAGCCCCAGCATTTT	CASSYSGGNQPQHF	NA	TRBV6-2/TRBV6-3	TRBJ1-5	NA
TGTGCCAGCAGATCTTTAGATGAACTTGAAGAGCAGTACTTC	CASRSLDELEEQYF	NA	TRBV28	TRBJ2-7	many
TGCGCCAGCAGCCAATCGGTGCCAGCAGCCACTGAAGCTTTCTTT	CASSQSVPAATEAFF	NA	TRBV4-1	TRBJ1-1	NA
TGTGCCAGCAGACCCAGGTTTTACTCCTACAATGAGCAGTTCTTC	CASRPRFYSYNEQFF	NA	TRBV28	TRBJ2-1	NA
TGTGCCAGTAGTCGGGAATGGCAGCCCCAGCATTTT	CASSREWQPQHF	NA	TRBV19	TRBJ1-5	few
TGTGCCAGCAGCCAAGTCATAGATCGTACTGAAGCTTTCTTT	CASSQVIDRTEAFF	NA	TRBV4-2	TRBJ1-1	NA
TGTGCCAGCAGTTTACAGTCCTACGAGCAGTACTTC	CASSLQSYEQYF	NA	TRBV6-2/TRBV6-3	TRBJ2-7	NA
TGCAGCGTTGTCAATAGGGGGCCTTCCAATGAGCAGTTCTTC	CSVVNRGPSNEQFF	TRBD1	TRBV29-1	TRBJ2-1	few
TGCGCCAGCAGCTTGGGTGGGGGAACCTACAATGAGCAGTTCTTC	CASSLGGGTYNEQFF	NA	TRBV5-1	TRBJ2-1	NA
TGTGCCAGCAGTTTTGGGACAGGGAATAACGTCCTGACTTTC	CASSFGTGNNVLTF	TRBD1	TRBV6-2/TRBV6-3	TRBJ2-6	NA
TGTGCCAGCAGCTTAATTGGGACAGGGGGCTACGAGCAGTACTTC	CASSLIGTGGYEQYF	TRBD1	TRBV11-2	TRBJ2-7	NA
TGTGCCAGCAGCTCGCGACAGGTAGATTCCTCACCCCTCCACTTT	CASSSRQVDSSPLHF	NA	TRBV7-8	TRBJ1-6	once
TGTGCCAGCGCCCTTTTAGAGACCCAGTACTTC	CASALLETQYF	NA	TRBV7-6	TRBJ2-5	NA
TGTGCCAGCAGCGTTTCCCCGGGACACTCCTACGAGCAGTACTTC	CASSVSPGHSYEQYF	NA	TRBV9	TRBJ2-7	NA
TGTGCCAGCAGGGTGTCCGGGGCCCCTCCCTACGAGCAGTACTTC	CASRVSGAPPYEQYF	NA	TRBV27	TRBJ2-7	NA
TGTGCCAGCACCTTGATCACAGATACGCAGTATTTT	CASTLITDTQYF	NA	TRBV7-2	TRBJ2-3	NA
TGTGCCAGCAGCCCCATCCGGGGCTCTAGCACAGATACGCAGTATTTT	CASSPIRGSSTDTQYF	NA	TRBV14	TRBJ2-3	few
TGTGCCAGCAGCGCTAGCGGGCAAAACCAAGAGACCCAGTACTTC	CASSASGQNQETQYF	TRBD2	TRBV9	TRBJ2-5	few
TGTGCCAGCAGCGTAAATGCAGGGGCCTCCTACAATGAGCAGTTCTTC	CASSVNAGASYNEQFF	NA	TRBV9	TRBJ2-1	NA
TGTGCCAGCACCCCCCGGGGGCGATCCTACAATGAGCAGTTCTTC	CASTPRGRSYNEQFF	NA	TRBV5-4	TRBJ2-1	few
TGTGCCAGCAGTGGGCGGAACGACGGCAATCAGCCCCAGCATTTT	CASSGRNDGNQPQHF	NA	TRBV27	TRBJ1-5	few
TGTGCCAGCGGCCCGGGGGGCGGATACACAGATACGCAGTATTTT	CASGPGGGYTDTQYF	NA	TRBV11-2	TRBJ2-3	few